This entry lists 18 T cell receptor beta chains sequenced from one sample in a study of regulatory T cells in long-lasting Graves disease. This sample's time point: persistent/refractory GD, antithyroid drugs over 5 years with positive TRAb. From PBMCs, RNA was extracted and then used to make the TCR library. Investigators prepared the TCR beta libraries by applying iRepertoire HTBI primers and Arm-PCR of CDR3 regions. MiXCR was run by TCRdb on the multiplex PCR reads, yielding one entry per CDR3 protein. The table lists roughly 450,000 distinct CDR3 sequences, around 20% of them singletons. This sample comprised peripheral blood mononuclear cells (PBMCs), obtained when the disease was refractory, from a patient treated with antithyroid drugs. Receptors originate from a female donor with Graves disease.

This clonotype was found many times. The rearrangement links TRBV6-2 or TRBV6-3 to TRBJ2-5; 8 bases map to TRBD2. Germline-derived CDR1 and CDR2 are MNHEY and SVGEGT. The CDR3 has 14 residues. J was trimmed by 4 bases and V by 4 bases; bases with no gene match: 5. For the CDR3, the DNA is TGTGCCAGCAGTTCGACTAGCGACGTAGAGACCCAGTACTTC. Amino acid sequence: CASSSTSDVETQYF.

The chain carries TRBV11-2 and TRBJ2-1; D gene uncertain. This CDR3 contains 12 residues. V dropped 6 bases and J dropped 9 bases, with 12 bases sitting between them. Germline-derived CDR1 and CDR2 are SGHAT and FQNNGV. CDR3 DNA sequence: TGTGCCAGCAGTTTTAGGGCTAGTGAGCAGTTCTTC. Translated: CASSFRASEQFF.

This clonotype was seen at least ten times. The chain links TRBV5-1 to TRBJ1-4; possible D gene TRBD1, 6 bases. In germline, CDR1 is SGHRS, CDR2 YFSETQ. Trimming removed 4 bases from V and 2 bases from J, with 15 bases in between. This CDR3 is 16 amino acids long. The CDR3 coding sequence is TGCGCCAGCAGCATGGGACACCCTGGCACTAATGAAAAACTGTTTTTT. This translates into CASSMGHPGTNEKLFF.

The chain is built from TRBV27 and TRBJ2-3, with 7 bases fitting TRBD1. CDR1 and CDR2 from the germline V gene are MNHEY and SMNVEV (reference sequence). With V trimmed by 7 bases and J by 3 bases, 7 bases remained unmatched. The CDR3 runs 14 residues. Here the CDR3 reads CASTLTGWTDTQYF. The CDR3 region has the DNA TGTGCCAGCACCTTGACAGGGTGGACAGATACGCAGTATTTT.

There are a few counts of this clonotype. This rearrangement joins TRBV18 to TRBJ2-7, with D tentatively TRBD1 (6 bases). Germline V gene sequence: CDR1 KGHSH, CDR2 LQKENI. Trimming shortened V by 5 bases and J by 0 bases, and 14 bases separated the two germline ends. The CDR3 contains 15 residues. CDR3 sequence reads: CASSWGPSVSYEQYF. CDR3 DNA: TGTGCCAGCTCATGGGGGCCGTCAGTCTCCTACGAGCAGTACTTC.

In this sample, this clonotype turned up a few times. The rearrangement uses TRBV9 and TRBJ2-7; 9 nucleotides align to TRBD1. Trimming cost V 4 bases and J 2 bases; bases outside gene matches: 7. From germline, CDR1 is SGDLS and CDR2 YYNGEE. This CDR3 contains 15 residues. Here the CDR3 reads CASSPGTGPAYEQYF. For the CDR3, the DNA is TGTGCCAGCAGCCCGGGGACAGGGCCTGCCTACGAGCAGTACTTC.

The table lists this clonotype with many counts. This sequence joins TRBV6-5 and TRBJ2-6; D is perhaps TRBD2 (5 bases). The V end was cut by 0 bases, the J end by 2 bases, with 8 bases between. This CDR3 has 16 residues. Germline V lookup: CDR1 MNHEY, CDR2 SVGAGI. CDR3: CASSYSTGTGANVLTF. In DNA form, the CDR3 reads TGTGCCAGCAGTTACTCGACGGGAACTGGGGCCAACGTCCTGACTTTC.

This clonotype was detected a few times. The rearrangement joins TRBV18 to TRBJ2-7; D is unresolved. The CDR3 sequence is 14 residues long. V dropped 2 bases and J dropped 3 bases, with 11 bases sitting between them. Germline V gives CDR1 KGHSH, CDR2 LQKENI. The CDR3 nucleotides read TGTGCCAGCTCACCATTTCTGGAGAGCTACGAGCAGTACTTC. It is translated as CASSPFLESYEQYF.

This clonotype has at least ten counts. The J gene is TRBJ2-7, the V gene TRBV11-1; 10 bases align to TRBD2. Germline assignment: CDR1 SGHAT and CDR2 FQDESV (reference sequence). Trimming took 5 bases from V and 2 from J; bases not matched to a gene: 15. This CDR3 has 18 residues. The CDR3 DNA sequence: TGTGCCAGCAGCCCCCACCGGCTAGCGGGAGTTCAAACCTACGAGCAGTACTTC. It yields the protein CASSPHRLAGVQTYEQYF.

This clonotype turned up a few times. Here the CDR3 DNA reads TGTGCCAGCAGTGAGCGTGGTTTGCAGCCCCAGCATTTT. Translated, it gives CASSERGLQPQHF. V gene TRBV25-1 combines with J gene TRBJ1-5; D is uncertain. V lost 3 bases to trimming and J lost 7 bases, with 10 bases between them. CDR1 and CDR2 (germline): MGHDK, SYGVNS. The CDR3 loop spans 13 amino acids.

The rearrangement links TRBV20-1 to TRBJ2-3; no firm D call. V was cut by 6 bases and J by 1 base, with 17 bases left in between. Looked up from germline, CDR1 is DFQATT and CDR2 is SNEGSKA (reference sequence). The CDR3 is 15 residues long. In nucleotides, the CDR3 is TGCAGTGCCAAACGGGCCCAACCAGGCACAGATACGCAGTATTTT. Encoded protein: CSAKRAQPGTDTQYF.

Ten or more counts support this clonotype. The chain recombines TRBV7-2 with TRBJ2-2, with D maybe TRBD1 (5 bases). V was trimmed by 1 base and J by 2 bases, leaving 8 bases between them. Germline V gene data show CDR1 as SGHTA and CDR2 as FQGNSA. This CDR3 is 15 amino acids long. The CDR3 spells CASSLEGPNTGELFF. As DNA, the CDR3 is TGTGCCAGCAGCTTAGAGGGGCCTAACACCGGGGAGCTGTTTTTT.

The chain employs TRBV10-3 and TRBJ1-1; D is perhaps TRBD1 (5 bases). Deletions cut 8 bases from V and 2 bases from J, with 12 bases between. This CDR3 contains 13 residues. Germline assignment: CDR1 ENHRY and CDR2 SYGVKD. This CDR3 is CAIRGPNNTEAFF. Here the CDR3 DNA reads TGTGCCATCCGGGGCCCAAATAACACTGAAGCTTTCTTT.

The chain recombines TRBV5-1 with TRBJ1-4, with a weak D call TRBD1 (5 bases). CDR3 size: 15 residues. The V and J ends lost 0 bases and 3 bases respectively, with 9 bases between them. The germline CDR1 and CDR2 sequences are SGHRS and YFSETQ. Here the CDR3 DNA reads TGCGCCAGCAGCTTGGCCGGGGGACCTAATGAAAAACTGTTTTTT. Translation gives CASSLAGGPNEKLFF.

This chain joins TRBV6-9 and TRBJ2-3; D uncertain. This CDR3 spans 14 amino acids. V lost 3 bases and J lost 2, with 9 bases in between. Germline V gene data show CDR1 as MNHGY and CDR2 as SVAAGI. The CDR3 loop is CASSYSQYTDTQYF. As DNA, the CDR3 is TGTGCCAGCAGTTACTCCCAATACACAGATACGCAGTATTTT.

The CDR3 is CASSELGVMTKNIQYF. The CDR3 nucleotides are TGCGCCAGCAGTGAGTTGGGGGTTATGACCAAAAACATTCAGTACTTC. The chain couples TRBV10-2 to TRBJ2-4; TRBD1 or TRBD2 may be the D gene (5 bases each). V lost 1 base to trimming and J lost 2 bases, with 12 bases between them. CDR1 and CDR2 from the germline V gene are WSHSY and SAAADI. The CDR3 covers 16 residues.

J is TRBJ2-7 and V is TRBV29-1; the D gene is possibly TRBD1 (5 bases). Germline loops: CDR1 SQVTM, CDR2 ANQGSEA. The V end was cut by 3 bases, the J end by 1 base, with 10 bases between. CDR3 length: 13 amino acids. The CDR3 reads CSVEWGGSYEQYF. Here the CDR3 DNA reads TGCAGCGTTGAGTGGGGCGGATCCTACGAGCAGTACTTC.

The rearrangement uses TRBV3-1 and TRBJ1-1; D ambiguous. The CDR3 contains 14 residues. Germline lookup yields CDR1 LGHDT and CDR2 YNNKEL (reference sequence). V lost 2 bases and J lost 2, with 9 bases in between. The CDR3 DNA sequence: TGTGCCAGCAGCCAAAGTTACGGAAACACTGAAGCTTTCTTT. Residues: CASSQSYGNTEAFF. Based on the CDR3 plus reference TRBV3-1 and TRBJ1-1, the full variable domain is DTAVSQTPKYLVTQMGNDKSIKCEQNLGHDTMYWYKQDSKKFLKIMFSYNNKELIINETVPNRFSPKSPDKAHLNLHINSLELGDSAVYFCASSQSYGNTEAFFGQGTRLTVV.